This T cell receptor (beta chain) was found in a study of control samples from healthy donors and cancer patients. This clone occurred a few times. CDR3 length: 15 amino acids. CDR1 and CDR2 (germline): GTSNPN, SVGIG (reference sequence). This table comes from immunoSEQ multiplex PCR, and its TCRdb copy is limited to in-frame clones, with some not included. The data show about 190,000 clones, roughly nine tenths seen once. The receptor was isolated from a young man in good health. Sequenced: blood. The rearrangement links TRBV30 to TRBJ1-1; no firm D call. Here the CDR3 reads CDAPRRPEMNTEAFF. The CDR3 coding sequence is TGTGACGCACCGAGGCGTCCCGAGATGAACACTGAAGCTTTCTTT.